The 18 T cell receptor beta chains listed next were all sequenced from one sample in a study of blood T cell repertoires in COVID-19. TCRdb's table, derived via immunoSEQ multiplex PCR, lists solely in-frame clones and lacks some. The sample includes 190,000 or so clones, about 87% of them seen just once. Input material: peripheral blood. These receptors originate from a woman between 18 and 29 years old who had recovered from COVID-19.

The chain employs TRBV5-6 and TRBJ2-3, with a possible D match to TRBD1 (6 bases). This CDR3 has 13 amino acids. Trimming took 0 bases from V and 4 from J, leaving 6 bases between them. CDR1 and CDR2 from the germline V gene are SGHDT and YYEEEE. CDR3 sequence reads: CASSLGGPDTQYF. As DNA, the CDR3 is TGTGCCAGCAGCTTGGGGGGGCCAGATACGCAGTATTTT.

The chain joins TRBV5-4 to TRBJ2-2; 12 nucleotides line up with TRBD2. This CDR3 region has 16 residues. Germline CDR1 reads SGHNT; CDR2 reads YYREEE (reference sequence). J lost 2 bases, V lost 5 bases, and 4 bases had no gene match. CDR3 sequence reads: CASSLLAGGNTGELFF. For the CDR3, the DNA is TGTGCCAGCAGTCTACTAGCGGGGGGTAACACCGGGGAGCTGTTTTTT. The full variable domain, rest sourced from reference TRBV5-4 and TRBJ2-2, is ETGVTQSPTHLIKTRGQQVTLRCSSQSGHNTVSWYQQALGQGPQFIFQYYREEENGRGNFPPRFSGLQFPNYSSELNVNALELDDSALYLCASSLLAGGNTGELFFGEGSRLTVL.

V is TRBV5-6 and J is TRBJ2-2; TRBD2 matches 9 bases. The germline V gene encodes CDR1 SGHDT and CDR2 YYEEEE. This CDR3 has 18 amino acids. The J segment lost 0 bases and the V segment lost 2 bases, leaving 8 bases of the junction unmatched. CDR3 loop: CASSFTAGGPPNTGELFF. The CDR3 coding sequence is TGTGCCAGCAGCTTTACGGCGGGGGGGCCTCCGAACACCGGGGAGCTGTTTTTT.

This chain uses TRBV7-3 with TRBJ2-3; 9 positions agree with TRBD1. Germline CDR1 SGHTA, CDR2 FQGTGA. J gave up 2 bases and V 3 bases, and 3 bases lay outside the gene matches. The CDR3 has 15 amino acids. The chain's CDR3 is CASSLTGGDTDTQYF. Here the CDR3 DNA reads TGTGCCAGCAGCTTGACAGGGGGTGACACAGATACGCAGTATTTT.

The chain combines TRBV7-9 with TRBJ1-4; D remains unclear. CDR1 SEHNR and CDR2 FQNEAQ come from the germline V gene (reference sequence). CDR3 length equals 14 residues. V was pared by 4 bases and J by 4 bases, with 10 bases between. In nucleotides, the CDR3 is TGTGCCAGCAGCTGGATAGCTAGTAATGAAAAACTGTTTTTT. This codes for CASSWIASNEKLFF.

J is TRBJ2-2 and V is TRBV18; a possible D gene is TRBD1 (5 bases). CDR1 and CDR2 (germline): KGHSH, LQKENI. The V end lost 2 bases, the J end lost 6 bases, and 13 bases lay between the germline ends. This CDR3 contains 15 residues. The CDR3 sequence is CASSPFDSLSGELFF. The CDR3 DNA is TGTGCCAGCTCACCATTCGACAGCCTTTCCGGGGAGCTGTTTTTT.

In its sample, this clone was seen once. This rearrangement joins TRBV7-9 to TRBJ1-2; 10 bases fit TRBD1. This CDR3 contains 14 residues. Germline-derived CDR1 and CDR2 are SEHNR and FQNEAQ (reference sequence). After removal of 3 bases from V and 7 bases from J, the junction contained 5 bases not matched to a gene. The CDR3 region has the DNA TGTGCCAGCAGCTTCCCCGGGACAGGGGTTGGCTACACCTTC. The encoded protein is CASSFPGTGVGYTF.

This chain uses TRBV2 with TRBJ1-1; possible D gene TRBD1, 5 bases. CDR3 size: 13 residues. The V gene's germline CDR1 is SNHLY and CDR2 FYNNEI. V gave up 5 bases and J gave up 1 base, with 8 bases separating them. The chain's CDR3 is CASSYQGNTEAFF. CDR3 DNA sequence: TGTGCCAGCAGTTATCAGGGGAACACTGAAGCTTTCTTT.

This chain uses TRBV19 with TRBJ1-5, with a tentative D call TRBD1 (5 bases). CDR1 and CDR2 from the germline V gene are LNHDA and SQIVND (reference sequence). This CDR3 spans 13 amino acids. Trimming left V 3 bases short and J 6 bases short, with 9 bases between. CDR3 region: CASSMGTFQPQHF. The CDR3 DNA is TGTGCCAGTAGTATGGGGACTTTTCAGCCCCAGCATTTT.

This chain joins TRBV6-5 and TRBJ2-3, with 9 bases aligning to TRBD2. The CDR3 consists of 15 residues. J gave up 4 bases and V 8 bases, and 10 bases lay outside the gene matches. Germline values: CDR1 MNHEY, CDR2 SVGAGI. CDR3 sequence (DNA): TGTGCCAGCCAATGGGGGACTAGCTACGCAGATACGCAGTATTTT. Its translation: CASQWGTSYADTQYF.

The chain combines TRBV7-3 with TRBJ2-1, with TRBD2 matching over 11 bases. The germline gives CDR1 SGHTA, CDR2 FQGTGA. The CDR3 contains 16 residues. The trim removed 2 bases at V and 3 bases at J, leaving 3 bases unmatched. CDR3 bases: TGTGCCAGCAGCTTACTAGCGGGAGGTAACTACAATGAGCAGTTCTTC. It specifies CASSLLAGGNYNEQFF.

The rearrangement links TRBV12-3 or TRBV12-4 to TRBJ1-5; D gene unclear. The V and J ends lost 0 bases and 5 bases respectively, with 5 bases between them. CDR3 size: 13 residues. CDR3 region: CASSLAAYQPQHF. As DNA, the CDR3 is TGTGCCAGCAGTTTAGCCGCGTATCAGCCCCAGCATTTT.

V is TRBV5-4 and J is TRBJ2-7; D might be TRBD2 (6 bases). The CDR3 has 15 residues. V was clipped by 4 bases and J by 2 bases, with 16 bases between them. Germline CDR1 SGHNT, CDR2 YYREEE (reference sequence). Written as DNA, the CDR3 is TGTGCCAGCAGCCTGATTGGGACTTCTACCTACGAGCAGTACGTC. Protein product: CASSLIGTSTYEQYV.

This chain uses TRBV5-4 with TRBJ1-2; 10 bases align to TRBD1. CDR1 is SGHNT and CDR2 is YYREEE in the germline V gene (reference sequence). The CDR3 has 15 amino acids. With V trimmed by 0 bases and J by 7 bases, 6 bases remained unmatched. The CDR3 bases are TGTGCCAGCAGCTTGGGGGGACAGGGGTTCGGTGGCTACACCTTC. Its protein product is CASSLGGQGFGGYTF. Combining the CDR3 with reference TRBV5-4 and TRBJ1-2 gives the whole variable domain ETGVTQSPTHLIKTRGQQVTLRCSSQSGHNTVSWYQQALGQGPQFIFQYYREEENGRGNFPPRFSGLQFPNYSSELNVNALELDDSALYLCASSLGGQGFGGYTFGSGTRLTVV.

The V gene is TRBV24-1, the J gene TRBJ2-2; 7 bases map to TRBD1. The CDR3 is 17 residues long. The V gene's germline CDR1 is KGHDR and CDR2 SFDVKD. J gave up 0 bases and V 0 bases, and 3 bases lay outside the gene matches. CDR3 DNA: TGTGCCACCAGTGATTTGCGCCAGGGGGCGAACACCGGGGAGCTGTTTTTT. The encoded protein is CATSDLRQGANTGELFF.

The chain couples TRBV28 to TRBJ1-3; tentatively, D is TRBD1 (5 bases). Germline assignment: CDR1 MDHEN and CDR2 SYDVKM. This CDR3 has 16 residues. Trimming took off 4 bases at V and 2 bases at J, with 15 bases between the two ends. CDR3 in DNA: TGTGCCAGCAGTTGGGCCGCTAGGGGTCCTGGAAACACCATATATTTT. Translating gives CASSWAARGPGNTIYF.

This clone was picked up one time. CDR3 in amino acids: CASSPRRQGGNTIYF. The DNA of the CDR3 is TGTGCCAGCAGCCCCAGACGACAGGGAGGAAACACCATATATTTT. The chain employs TRBV3-1 (or the pseudogene TRBV3-2) and TRBJ1-3; TRBD1 aligns across 7 bases. The junction had 7 bases not matched to a gene; V was cut back by 4 bases and J by 4 bases. This CDR3 is built from 15 residues. CDR1 and CDR2 from the germline V gene are LGHDT and YNNKEL (reference sequence).

The chain joins TRBV11-2 to TRBJ1-1, with 9 bases aligning to TRBD1. CDR3 length: 15 residues. Trimming took 3 bases from V and 1 from J; bases not matched to a gene: 3. Germline-derived CDR1 and CDR2 are SGHAT and FQNNGV. The CDR3 here is CASSLTTGGNTEAFF. In DNA, the CDR3 is TGTGCCAGCAGCTTGACGACAGGGGGGAACACTGAAGCTTTCTTT.